The rows below give T cell receptor beta chains drawn from one sample of a study of a mutant IDH1 vaccine in newly diagnosed glioma. Libraries were prepared by immunoSEQ multiplex PCR; TCRdb keeps only in-frame clonotypes and omits some of them. The sample lists 85,000 to 100,000 clones; 70% to 90% were seen once. The input for sequencing was PBMCs, taken from a glioma patient treated with radiotherapy, temozolomide or both. These TCRs come from a woman aged 50 to 60 with glioma. Each CDR3 is given with its conserved first and last residue. Fields, in order: J gene, D gene, V gene, CDR3 protein, CDR3 DNA. A D gene is named only where the DNA matches it firmly.

TRBJ2-5,TRBD1,TRBV7-9,CASRPDRAGETQYF,TGTGCCAGCAGACCGGACAGGGCAGGGGAGACCCAGTACTTC
TRBJ2-7,TRBD1,TRBV5-4,CASSPGQESYEQYF,TGTGCCAGCAGCCCTGGACAGGAGTCCTACGAGCAGTACTTC
TRBJ2-5,NA,TRBV6-5,CASSYSGIGGQETQYF,TGTGCCAGCAGTTACTCCGGGATCGGGGGCCAAGAGACCCAGTACTTC
TRBJ1-2,NA,TRBV4-1,CASSQANYGYTF,TGCGCCAGCAGCCAAGCTAACTATGGCTACACCTTC
TRBJ2-7,TRBD2,TRBV5-1,CASSLASGRANEQYF,TGCGCCAGCAGCTTGGCTAGCGGGAGGGCCAACGAGCAGTACTTC
TRBJ2-5,TRBD1,TRBV4-1,CASSQSPGTGAQETQYF,TGCGCCAGCAGCCAGTCGCCCGGGACAGGAGCCCAAGAGACCCAGTACTTC
TRBJ2-7,TRBD1,TRBV14,CASSQVGTGELDEQYF,TGTGCCAGCAGCCAAGTGGGGACAGGGGAACTGGACGAGCAGTACTTC
TRBJ2-1,TRBD2,TRBV28,CASSPQRLAGTPYNEQFF,TGTGCCAGCAGTCCCCAGCGACTAGCGGGTACCCCCTACAATGAGCAGTTCTTC
TRBJ1-6,NA,TRBV7-9,CASSRAGSNSPLHF,TGTGCCAGCAGCCGTGCAGGGTCGAATTCACCCCTCCACTTT
TRBJ2-1,NA,TRBV19,CASSIRVYNEQFF,TGTGCCAGTAGTATACGGGTATACAATGAGCAGTTCTTC
TRBJ2-3,NA,TRBV7-9,CASSIGASTDTQYF,TGTGCCAGCAGCATCGGGGCTAGCACAGATACGCAGTATTTT
TRBJ1-1,NA,TRBV11-2,CASTYRLNTEAFF,TGTGCCAGCACTTACAGGCTGAACACTGAAGCTTTCTTT
TRBJ2-1,NA,TRBV4-1,CASSLVKDSYNEQFF,TGCGCCAGCAGCTTAGTAAAGGACTCCTACAATGAGCAGTTCTTC
TRBJ2-7,NA,TRBV19,CASSSPDRSYEQYF,TGTGCCAGTAGTTCTCCGGACCGATCCTACGAGCAGTACTTC
TRBJ2-3,NA,TRBV7-9,CASSLEVRTDTQYF,TGTGCCAGCAGCTTAGAGGTCCGCACAGATACGCAGTATTTT
TRBJ2-7,NA,TRBV2,CASRGYEQYF,TGTGCCAGCAGGGGGTACGAGCAGTACTTC
TRBJ2-5,NA,TRBV19,CASSISGWRETQYF,TGTGCCAGTAGTATCTCAGGGTGGAGGGAGACCCAGTACTTC
TRBJ1-4,TRBD1,TRBV5-1,CASSLIPGQDAEKLFF,TGCGCCAGCAGCTTGATTCCGGGACAGGACGCGGAAAAACTGTTTTTT
TRBJ1-1,TRBD1,TRBV29-1,CSVTTGAMNTEAFF,TGCAGCGTGACCACAGGGGCGATGAACACTGAAGCTTTCTTT
TRBJ2-7,NA,TRBV27,CASSLEPARKEQYF,TGTGCCAGCAGTTTAGAACCGGCGAGAAAGGAGCAGTACTTC
TRBJ2-7,TRBD1,TRBV28,CASSWDRAYEQYF,TGTGCCAGCAGTTGGGACAGGGCCTACGAGCAGTACTTC
TRBJ1-4,NA,TRBV15,CATSRDLRGLANEKLFF,TGTGCCACCAGCAGAGATTTGAGAGGGCTGGCTAATGAAAAACTGTTTTTT
TRBJ2-5,NA,TRBV18,CASSPTQQETQYF,TGTGCCAGCTCACCGACCCAGCAAGAGACCCAGTACTTC
TRBJ2-3,TRBD2,TRBV4-2,CASSPPRSGRSDTQYF,TGTGCCAGCAGCCCCCCCCGTAGCGGGAGGTCAGATACGCAGTATTTT
TRBJ1-5,NA,TRBV19,CASNSGPNHSNQPQHF,TGTGCCAGTAACTCCGGACCGAATCATAGCAATCAGCCCCAGCATTTT
TRBJ1-1,NA,TRBV6-5,CASSRTPKWAEAFF,TGTGCCAGCAGCCGTACACCCAAGTGGGCTGAAGCTTTCTTT